This TCR beta chain came from a study of metastatic and nonmetastatic thyroid tumors. In the study overall: The authors compared repertoires across blood and tumor or nodule tissue from malignant and benign thyroid patients. General study points: It was reportedly found that TCR beta diversity was significantly higher in malignant thyroid tumors than in benign nodules, a difference seen in both blood and tumor samples.

Each patient came to thyroid surgery without any prior treatment (of any kind). This clone was seen a few times. Its antigen is as yet unknown. Germline V gene sequence: CDR1 SGHKS, CDR2 YYEKEE (reference sequence). V trimming: 0 bases; J trimming: 3 bases; junction bases outside the gene matches: 7. CDR3 length: 17 residues. Under the authors' procedure: A classifier of distant metastasis in papillary thyroid cancer was built from CDR3 differences (across clinicopathological groups). With MiXCR, TCRdb called clones anew from the PCR reads. The V and J calls were not made by the authors but by TCRdb's processing. The sample contains about 45,000 clones, roughly 3.1% of which appear only once.

This rearrangement joins TRBV5-5 to TRBJ2-7; 12 nucleotides agree with TRBD1. The sequenced sample consisted of blood. This clonotype was sampled from a female donor with papillary thyroid cancer or a benign thyroid nodule (not recorded which). Some clones in this sample may be carry-over from other donors' samples. The CDR3 nucleotides are TGTGCCAGCAGCTTGGCTACCGGGACAGGGGGCATCTACGAGCAGTACTTC. As protein: CASSLATGTGGIYEQYF.